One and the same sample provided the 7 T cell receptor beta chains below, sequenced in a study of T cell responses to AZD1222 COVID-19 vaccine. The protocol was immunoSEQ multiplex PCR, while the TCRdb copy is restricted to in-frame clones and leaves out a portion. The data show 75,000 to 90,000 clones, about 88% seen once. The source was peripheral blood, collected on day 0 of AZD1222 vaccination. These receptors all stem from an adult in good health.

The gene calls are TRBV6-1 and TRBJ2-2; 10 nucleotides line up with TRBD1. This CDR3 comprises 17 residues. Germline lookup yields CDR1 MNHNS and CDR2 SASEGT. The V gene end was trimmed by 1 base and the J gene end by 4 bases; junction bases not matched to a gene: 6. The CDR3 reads CASSEGTGGSGTGELFF. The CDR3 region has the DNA TGTGCCAGCAGTGAAGGGACAGGGGGGTCGGGCACCGGGGAGCTGTTTTTT.

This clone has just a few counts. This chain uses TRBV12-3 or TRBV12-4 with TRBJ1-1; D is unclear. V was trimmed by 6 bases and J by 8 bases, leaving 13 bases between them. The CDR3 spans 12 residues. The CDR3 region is CASSTLTKEAFF. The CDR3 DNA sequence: TGTGCCAGCAGCACCCTCACAAAGGAAGCTTTCTTT.

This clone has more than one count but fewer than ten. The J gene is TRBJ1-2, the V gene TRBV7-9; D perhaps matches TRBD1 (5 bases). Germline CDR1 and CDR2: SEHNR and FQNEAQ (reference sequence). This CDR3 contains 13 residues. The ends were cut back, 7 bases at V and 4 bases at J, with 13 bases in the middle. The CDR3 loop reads CASTVGLSYGYTF. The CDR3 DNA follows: TGTGCCAGCACCGTGGGACTCAGCTATGGCTACACCTTC.

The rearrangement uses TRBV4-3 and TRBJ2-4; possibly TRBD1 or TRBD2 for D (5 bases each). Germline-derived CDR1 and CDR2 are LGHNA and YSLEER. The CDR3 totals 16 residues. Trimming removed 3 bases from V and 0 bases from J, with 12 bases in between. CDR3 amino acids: CASSQGVTVAKNIQYF. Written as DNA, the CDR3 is TGCGCCAGCAGCCAGGGGGTGACGGTAGCCAAAAACATTCAGTACTTC.

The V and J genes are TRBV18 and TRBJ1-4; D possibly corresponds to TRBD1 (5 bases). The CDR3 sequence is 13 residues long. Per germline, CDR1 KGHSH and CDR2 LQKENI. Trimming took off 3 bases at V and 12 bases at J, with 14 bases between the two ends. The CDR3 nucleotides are TGTGCCAGCTCACCGGGGGGAGAGGTGGAACTGTTTTTT. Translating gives CASSPGGEVELFF.

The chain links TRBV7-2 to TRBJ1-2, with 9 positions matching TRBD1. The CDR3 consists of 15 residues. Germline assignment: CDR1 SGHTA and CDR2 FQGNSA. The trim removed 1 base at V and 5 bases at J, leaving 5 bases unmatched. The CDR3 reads CASSLGTGVQYGYTF. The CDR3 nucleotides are TGTGCCAGCAGCTTAGGGACAGGGGTTCAGTATGGCTACACCTTC.

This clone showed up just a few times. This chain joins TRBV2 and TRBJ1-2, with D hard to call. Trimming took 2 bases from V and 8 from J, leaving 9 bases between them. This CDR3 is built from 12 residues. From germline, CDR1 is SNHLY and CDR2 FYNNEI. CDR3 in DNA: TGTGCCAGCAGTGAAAGGCCCGAGGGCTACACCTTC. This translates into CASSERPEGYTF.